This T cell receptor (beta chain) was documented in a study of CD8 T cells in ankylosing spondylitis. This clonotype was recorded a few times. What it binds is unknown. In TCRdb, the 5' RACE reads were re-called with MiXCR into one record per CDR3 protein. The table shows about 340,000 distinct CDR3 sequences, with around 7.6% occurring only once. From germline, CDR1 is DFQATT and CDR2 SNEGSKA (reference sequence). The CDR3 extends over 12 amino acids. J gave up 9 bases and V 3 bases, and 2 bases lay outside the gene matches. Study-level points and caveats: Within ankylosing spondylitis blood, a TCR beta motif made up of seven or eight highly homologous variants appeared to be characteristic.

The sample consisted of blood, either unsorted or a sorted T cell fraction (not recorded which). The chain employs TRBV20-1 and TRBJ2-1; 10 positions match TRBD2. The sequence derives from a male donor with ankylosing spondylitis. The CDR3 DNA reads TGCAGTGCTAGCCTAGCGGGGGTTGAGCAGTTCTTC. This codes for CSASLAGVEQFF.